Shown below are 30 T cell receptor beta chains from a single sample sequenced in a study of naive and memory T cell subsets. Both TRBC1 and TRBC2 were covered by a beta constant-region primer of two equimolar oligonucleotides. TCRdb re-derived calls from the UMI-ligation and nested PCR reads in MiXCR, one entry per CDR3 protein. This sample has some 150,000 distinct CDR3 sequences, with 15% to 20% found just once. What was sequenced was naive CD4+ T cells from blood. The receptors were sampled from a human donor in good health.

CDR3 region: CSARDGATYEQYF. The CDR3 DNA reads as TGCAGTGCTAGAGATGGGGCCACCTACGAGCAGTACTTC. The chain couples TRBV20-1 to TRBJ2-7, with D maybe TRBD1 (5 bases). The V end lost 0 bases, the J end lost 2 bases, and 8 bases lay between the germline ends. Germline CDR1 DFQATT, CDR2 SNEGSKA (reference sequence). This CDR3 spans 13 amino acids.

In nucleotides, the CDR3 is TGCAGCGTTGGGGACCCTGGGACTGAAAAACTGTTTTTT. It specifies CSVGDPGTEKLFF. The chain links TRBV29-1 to TRBJ1-4; possibly TRBD1 for D (5 bases). Germline-derived CDR1 and CDR2 are SQVTM and ANQGSEA. The CDR3 has 13 residues. Trimming shortened V by 4 bases and J by 7 bases, and 13 bases separated the two germline ends.

This clonotype was counted many times. This sequence joins TRBV29-1 and TRBJ2-3; D gene uncertain. V lost 3 bases and J 3 bases, leaving 7 bases between the germline ends. The CDR3 is 12 amino acids. Looked up from germline, CDR1 is SQVTM and CDR2 is ANQGSEA. The CDR3 loop is CSVDSGTDTQYF. The CDR3 DNA sequence: TGCAGCGTTGATTCCGGGACAGATACGCAGTATTTT.

The chain carries TRBV20-1 and TRBJ2-1, with no clear D. The CDR3 is 14 residues long. V was pared by 0 bases and J by 3 bases, with 9 bases between. Germline values: CDR1 DFQATT, CDR2 SNEGSKA (reference sequence). The CDR3 DNA sequence: TGCAGTGCTAGAGATCTGGCAGACTACAATGAGCAGTTCTTC. It translates to CSARDLADYNEQFF.

The rearrangement uses TRBV14 and TRBJ2-2; 11 bases are a match to TRBD2. Germline loops: CDR1 SGHDN, CDR2 FVKESK. V was clipped by 4 bases and J by 6 bases; unmatched bases: 16. The CDR3 covers 19 residues. CDR3 bases: TGTGCCAGCAGCCGCGAGAGCTTACGTAGCGGGAGGGCCGCCGGGGAGCTGTTTTTT. This gives the protein CASSRESLRSGRAAGELFF.

V usage is TRBV7-8 and J usage is TRBJ2-5; D call uncertain. The germline V gene encodes CDR1 SGHVS and CDR2 FQNEAQ. V gave up 0 bases and J gave up 5 bases, with 4 bases separating them. CDR3 length equals 12 residues. CDR3 sequence reads: CASSLAYETQYF. DNA for the CDR3: TGTGCCAGCAGCTTAGCGTACGAGACCCAGTACTTC.

This sequence joins TRBV19 and TRBJ2-5; no reliable D call. Trimming took off 3 bases at V and 1 base at J, with 9 bases between the two ends. CDR3 length: 14 residues. Germline V gene data show CDR1 as LNHDA and CDR2 as SQIVND (reference sequence). CDR3 sequence: CASSILAAQETQYF. As DNA, the CDR3 is TGTGCCAGTAGTATTCTGGCAGCCCAAGAGACCCAGTACTTC.

The chain uses TRBV20-1 and TRBJ1-1; 7 bases line up with TRBD1. Germline loops: CDR1 DFQATT, CDR2 SNEGSKA (reference sequence). The CDR3 extends over 14 amino acids. V was pared by 6 bases and J by 5 bases, with 12 bases of the junction left unmatched. CDR3 in amino acids: CSALDRAEWTEAFF. CDR3 coding DNA: TGCAGTGCCCTCGACAGGGCGGAGTGGACTGAAGCTTTCTTT.

In this sample, this clonotype turned up a few times. The chain is built from TRBV5-4 and TRBJ2-2; possible D gene TRBD1, 5 bases. This CDR3 contains 16 residues. Germline values: CDR1 SGHNT, CDR2 YYREEE (reference sequence). V lost 0 bases and J lost 4, with 13 bases in between. CDR3 nucleotide sequence: TGTGCCAGCAGCTTGGTGGTGGGGCTCGTCACCGGGGAGCTGTTTTTT. Residues: CASSLVVGLVTGELFF.

The V call is TRBV6-2 or TRBV6-3, the J call TRBJ1-5; D is uncertain. Per germline, CDR1 MNHEY and CDR2 SVGEGT. V was pared by 0 bases and J by 3 bases, with 9 bases between. CDR3 size: 15 residues. The CDR3 nucleotides are TGTGCCAGCAGTTACTCGATACAGTTCAATCAGCCCCAGCATTTT. It yields the protein CASSYSIQFNQPQHF.

The chain uses TRBV28 and TRBJ2-7; 10 nucleotides agree with TRBD1. The length of the CDR3 is 15 residues. Germline V lookup: CDR1 MDHEN, CDR2 SYDVKM. The V segment lost 5 bases and the J segment 4 bases; nucleotides outside the gene matches: 8. The CDR3 sequence: CASSPGGTGAYEQYF. The CDR3 DNA follows: TGTGCCAGCAGTCCCGGGGGGACAGGGGCATACGAGCAGTACTTC.

The chain is built from TRBV5-4 and TRBJ2-3, with 8 bases fitting TRBD2. This CDR3 spans 14 amino acids. The V gene end was trimmed by 3 bases and the J gene end by 4 bases; junction bases not matched to a gene: 4. From germline, CDR1 is SGHNT and CDR2 YYREEE (reference sequence). The CDR3 reads CASSSMTSADTQYF. In DNA form, the CDR3 reads TGTGCCAGCAGCTCGATGACTAGCGCAGATACGCAGTATTTT.

This clonotype was observed many times. V gene TRBV15 combines with J gene TRBJ1-1; perhaps TRBD1 as D (6 bases). Trimming took off 4 bases at V and 8 bases at J, with 14 bases between the two ends. Germline CDR1 is LNHNV and CDR2 is YYDKDF (reference sequence). This CDR3 region has 13 residues. CDR3 coding DNA: TGTGCCACCAGCATTAAGGGGGGGTCCGAAGCTTTCTTT. Translation: CATSIKGGSEAFF.

J is TRBJ2-1 and V is TRBV29-1; D uncertain. Per the germline V gene, CDR1 is SQVTM and CDR2 is ANQGSEA. Deletions cut 2 bases from V and 3 bases from J, with 14 bases between. The CDR3 extends over 15 amino acids. The CDR3, as DNA: TGCAGCGTTGAATTATCACCAAGAGGCTACAATGAGCAGTTCTTC. As protein: CSVELSPRGYNEQFF.

The CDR3 nucleotides are TGCAGTGCTCAACCCGGGGATCTGAGCTCCTACGAGCAGTACTTC. Translation gives CSAQPGDLSSYEQYF. The chain uses TRBV20-1 and TRBJ2-7, with D tentatively TRBD2 (5 bases). The CDR3 has 15 residues. The germline gives CDR1 DFQATT, CDR2 SNEGSKA (reference sequence). V gave up 5 bases and J gave up 0 bases, with 17 bases separating them.

In its sample, this clonotype was seen many times. The chain has TRBV9 and TRBJ2-6, with a possible D match to TRBD1 (5 bases). The V end lost 0 bases, the J end lost 4 bases, and 17 bases lay between the germline ends. This CDR3 is built from 18 residues. Per germline, CDR1 SGDLS and CDR2 YYNGEE. The CDR3 protein is CASSVGTRTSSGANVLTF. CDR3 sequence (DNA): TGTGCCAGCAGCGTAGGGACAAGGACGTCATCCGGGGCCAACGTCCTGACTTTC.

The chain recombines TRBV20-1 with TRBJ2-1; D is ambiguous. The CDR3 has 13 residues. With 3 bases removed from V and 3 bases from J, the gap between germline ends came to 9 bases. Germline V gene lookup returns CDR1 DFQATT and CDR2 SNEGSKA (reference sequence). CDR3 DNA: TGCAGTGCTAGCCTAGACTTCTACAATGAGCAGTTCTTC. This translates into CSASLDFYNEQFF.

Note on this clonotype: One junction end disagrees with the germline gene, perhaps due to a read error. This sequence joins TRBV10-1 and TRBJ2-5; perhaps TRBD1 as D (6 bases). Germline CDR1 is WNHNN and CDR2 is SYGVQD (reference sequence). The CDR3 spans 14 residues. Written as DNA, the CDR3 is TGCGCCAGCAGTGACGGTTCAGGGGCCCCAATGGTTCACTTC. It codes for CASSDGSGAPMVHF.

CDR3 coding DNA: TGTGCCAGCAGTGGTTCTCACGCATTGTCTTGGGACAATGAGCAGTTCTTC. As protein: CASSGSHALSWDNEQFF. The rearrangement joins TRBV6-1 to TRBJ2-1; D uncertain. V lost 4 bases and J 5 bases, leaving 21 bases between the germline ends. The CDR3 is made up of 17 amino acids. Germline V lookup: CDR1 MNHNS, CDR2 SASEGT.

The chain recombines TRBV20-1 with TRBJ2-2; 7 bases match TRBD1. The CDR3 loop spans 14 amino acids. The trim removed 5 bases at V and 0 bases at J, leaving 3 bases unmatched. Germline CDR1 and CDR2: DFQATT and SNEGSKA (reference sequence). The CDR3 is CSAGDSTNTGELFF. CDR3 DNA: TGCAGTGCTGGGGACAGTACGAACACCGGGGAGCTGTTTTTT.

This clonotype was counted between two and nine times. The chain is built from TRBV28 and TRBJ1-1; D not resolved. The V gene lost 8 bases and the J gene lost 1 base, with 14 bases spanning the gap. The CDR3 loop spans 14 amino acids. CDR1 is MDHEN and CDR2 is SYDVKM in the germline V gene. The CDR3 region has the DNA TGTGCCAGCTTGACGATGGTCTGGAACACTGAAGCTTTCTTT. Translation: CASLTMVWNTEAFF.

Only a few counts were recorded for this clonotype. V is TRBV5-1 and J is TRBJ2-3; 11 nucleotides align to TRBD2. CDR1 and CDR2 (germline): SGHRS, YFSETQ. The V and J ends lost 2 bases and 2 bases, in that order; junction bases with no gene match: 10. The CDR3 is 18 residues long. CDR3 nucleotides: TGCGCCAGCAGCTTCTACACTAGCGGGAGAGGAGTCACAGATACGCAGTATTTT. This translates into CASSFYTSGRGVTDTQYF.

This clonotype was observed a handful of times. V and J are TRBV20-1 and TRBJ2-1; the D gene is possibly TRBD2 (6 bases). The CDR3 is 13 residues long. Germline V gene lookup returns CDR1 DFQATT and CDR2 SNEGSKA (reference sequence). V lost 8 bases and J lost 0, with 11 bases in between. In nucleotides, the CDR3 is TGCAGTCCGACTAGTAGCTCCTACAATGAGCAGTTCTTC. Translated, it gives CSPTSSSYNEQFF.

This clonotype was observed a handful of times. V and J are TRBV20-1 and TRBJ1-2; D uncertain. Germline loops: CDR1 DFQATT, CDR2 SNEGSKA (reference sequence). The CDR3 is 16 amino acids. Trimming took off 5 bases at V and 4 bases at J, with 23 bases between the two ends. CDR3 sequence reads: CSAPPVTQTDSYGYTF. CDR3 coding DNA: TGCAGTGCTCCACCGGTCACGCAAACGGATAGCTATGGCTACACCTTC.

The chain uses TRBV29-1 and TRBJ2-7, with D tentatively TRBD2 (6 bases). This CDR3 has 15 residues. Germline loops: CDR1 SQVTM, CDR2 ANQGSEA. With 7 bases removed from V and 4 bases from J, the gap between germline ends came to 23 bases. CDR3 sequence reads: CSALGSGTGDYEQYF. The CDR3 bases are TGCAGCGCACTTGGGTCGGGGACGGGAGATTACGAGCAGTACTTC.

This clonotype was counted a few times. The rearrangement uses TRBV12-3 or TRBV12-4 and TRBJ2-7, with TRBD2 identical over 10 bases. With V trimmed by 5 bases and J by 4 bases, 8 bases remained unmatched. This CDR3 comprises 15 residues. CDR3 loop: CASSPLAGVLYEQYF. CDR3 DNA sequence: TGTGCCAGCAGTCCGCTAGCGGGAGTGTTGTACGAGCAGTACTTC.

The chain carries TRBV28 and TRBJ1-1; 7 bases fit TRBD1. CDR1 is MDHEN and CDR2 is SYDVKM in the germline V gene. Trimming took 7 bases from V and 3 from J; bases not matched to a gene: 5. There are 13 residues in the CDR3. CDR3 sequence (DNA): TGTGCCAGCACTCCTACAGGGGACACTGAAGCTTTCTTT. The encoded protein is CASTPTGDTEAFF.

The chain uses TRBV2 and TRBJ2-7, with D tentatively TRBD2 (5 bases). V was pared by 4 bases and J by 3 bases, with 16 bases between. The germline gives CDR1 SNHLY, CDR2 FYNNEI. This CDR3 region has 15 residues. CDR3 protein: CASSGAGSYYYEQYF. In DNA form, the CDR3 reads TGTGCCAGCAGTGGGGCGGGCAGCTACTACTACGAGCAGTACTTC.

This rearrangement joins TRBV19 to TRBJ2-1; 10 positions match TRBD2. V was clipped by 3 bases and J by 0 bases; unmatched bases: 8. Per the germline V gene, CDR1 is LNHDA and CDR2 is SQIVND (reference sequence). CDR3 length: 18 residues. CDR3 nucleotides: TGTGCCAGTAGTATGGTAAAGCGGGAGGGGAGCTCCTACAATGAGCAGTTCTTC. This encodes CASSMVKREGSSYNEQFF.

The sample holds a few counts of this clonotype. This chain uses TRBV6-5 with TRBJ1-2; a possible D gene is TRBD1 (6 bases). There are 15 residues in the CDR3. CDR1 MNHEY and CDR2 SVGAGI come from the germline V gene. The V gene lost 4 bases and the J gene lost 0 bases, with 12 bases spanning the gap. CDR3 bases: TGTGCCAGCAGTTTCAGACAGGACTCTAACTATGGCTACACCTTC. It yields the protein CASSFRQDSNYGYTF.